The source of this T cell receptor (beta chain) is a study of blood T cell repertoires in COVID-19. CDR3 size: 17 residues. Per the germline V gene, CDR1 is MDHEN and CDR2 is SYDVKM. Deletions cut 5 bases from V and 0 bases from J, with 18 bases between. The assay was immunoSEQ multiplex PCR, and TCRdb's table has in-frame clones only and misses some. The table lists some 150,000 clones, less than 90% of them singletons. The sequenced sample was peripheral blood. This chain connects TRBV28 to TRBJ2-3; D may be TRBD1 (6 bases). The sequence was obtained from a woman aged 55 to 70 with COVID-19, enrolled during active disease. CDR3 sequence reads: CASSPRGGVFSTDTQYF. For the CDR3, the DNA is TGTGCCAGCAGTCCTCGAGGGGGAGTTTTTAGCACAGATACGCAGTATTTT.